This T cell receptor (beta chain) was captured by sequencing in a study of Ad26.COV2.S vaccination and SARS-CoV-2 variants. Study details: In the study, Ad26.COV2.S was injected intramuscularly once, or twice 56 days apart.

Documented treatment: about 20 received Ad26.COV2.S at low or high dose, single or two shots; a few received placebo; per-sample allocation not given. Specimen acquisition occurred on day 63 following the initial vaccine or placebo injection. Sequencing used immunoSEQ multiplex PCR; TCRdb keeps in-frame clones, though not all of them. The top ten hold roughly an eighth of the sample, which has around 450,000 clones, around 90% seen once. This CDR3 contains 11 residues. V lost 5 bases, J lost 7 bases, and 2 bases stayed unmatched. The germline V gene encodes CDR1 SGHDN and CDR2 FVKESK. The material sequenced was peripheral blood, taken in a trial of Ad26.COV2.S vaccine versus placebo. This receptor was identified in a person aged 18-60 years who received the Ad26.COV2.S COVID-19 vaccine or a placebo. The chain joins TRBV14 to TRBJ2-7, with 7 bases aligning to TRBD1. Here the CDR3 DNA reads TGTGCCAGCAGCAAACAGGGGGAGCAGTACTTC. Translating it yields CASSKQGEQYF.